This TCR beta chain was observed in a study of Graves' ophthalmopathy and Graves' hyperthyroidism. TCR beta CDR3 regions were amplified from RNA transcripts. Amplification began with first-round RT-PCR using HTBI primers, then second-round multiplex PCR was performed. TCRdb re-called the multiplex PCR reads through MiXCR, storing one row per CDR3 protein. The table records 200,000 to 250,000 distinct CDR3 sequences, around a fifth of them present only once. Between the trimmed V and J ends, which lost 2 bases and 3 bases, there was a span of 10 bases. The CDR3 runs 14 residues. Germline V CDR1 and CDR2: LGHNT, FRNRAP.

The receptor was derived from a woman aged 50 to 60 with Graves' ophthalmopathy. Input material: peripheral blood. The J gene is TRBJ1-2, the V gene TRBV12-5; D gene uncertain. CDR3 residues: CASGLSGIYYGYTF. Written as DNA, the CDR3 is TGTGCTAGTGGTTTGTCGGGGATCTACTATGGCTACACCTTC.